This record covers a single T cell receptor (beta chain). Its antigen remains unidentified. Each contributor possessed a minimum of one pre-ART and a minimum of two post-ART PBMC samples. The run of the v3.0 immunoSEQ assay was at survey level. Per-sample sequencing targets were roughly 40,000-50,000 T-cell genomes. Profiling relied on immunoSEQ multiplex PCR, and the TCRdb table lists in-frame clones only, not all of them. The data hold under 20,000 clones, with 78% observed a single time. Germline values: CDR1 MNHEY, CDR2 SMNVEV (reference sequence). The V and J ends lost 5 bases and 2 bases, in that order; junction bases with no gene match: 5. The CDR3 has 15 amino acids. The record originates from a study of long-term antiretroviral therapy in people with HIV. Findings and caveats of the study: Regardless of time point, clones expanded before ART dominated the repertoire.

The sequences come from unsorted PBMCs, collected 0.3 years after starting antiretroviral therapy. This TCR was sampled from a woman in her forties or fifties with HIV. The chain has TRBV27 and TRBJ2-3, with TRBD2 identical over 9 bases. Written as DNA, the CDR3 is TGTGCCAGCAGTCTAGCGGGACAGCTCACAGATACGCAGTATTTT. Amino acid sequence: CASSLAGQLTDTQYF.